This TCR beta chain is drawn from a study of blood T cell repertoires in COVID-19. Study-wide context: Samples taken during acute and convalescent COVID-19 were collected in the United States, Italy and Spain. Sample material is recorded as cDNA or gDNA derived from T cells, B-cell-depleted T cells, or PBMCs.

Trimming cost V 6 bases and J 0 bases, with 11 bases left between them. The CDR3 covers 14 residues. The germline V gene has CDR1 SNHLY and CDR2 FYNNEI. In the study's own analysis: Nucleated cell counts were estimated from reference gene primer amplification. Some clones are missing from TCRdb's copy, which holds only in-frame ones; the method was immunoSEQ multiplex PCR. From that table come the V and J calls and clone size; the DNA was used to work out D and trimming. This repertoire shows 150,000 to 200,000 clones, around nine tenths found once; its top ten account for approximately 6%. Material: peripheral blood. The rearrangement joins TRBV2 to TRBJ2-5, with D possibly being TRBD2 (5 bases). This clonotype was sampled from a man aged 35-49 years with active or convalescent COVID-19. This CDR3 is CASRSGKNQETQYF. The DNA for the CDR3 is TGTGCCAGCAGATCCGGGAAAAACCAAGAGACCCAGTACTTC. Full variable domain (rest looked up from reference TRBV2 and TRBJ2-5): EPEVTQTPSHQVTQMGQEVILRCVPISNHLYFYWYRQILGQKVEFLVSFYNNEISEKSEIFDDQFSVERPDGSNFTLKIRSTKLEDSAMYFCASRSGKNQETQYFGPGTRLLVL.